This T cell receptor (beta chain) was captured in a study of regulatory and conventional T cells in RAG deficiency. Genomic DNA came from blood conventional CD4+ T cells gated CD25-low CD127-high. The CDR3 runs 17 residues. Germline V gives CDR1 LNHDA, CDR2 SQIVND (reference sequence). V was shortened by 3 bases and J by 0 bases, with 14 bases between the two germline ends. TCRdb keeps only in-frame clones here, not all; method: immunoSEQ multiplex PCR. The sample carries tens of thousands of clones, roughly 96% recorded once. This sample also belongs to another study, concerning regulatory T cells. As that report states: Primers: 52 TRBV forward and 13 TRBJ reverse.

The source is a human donor in good health. What was sequenced was CD25- CD4+ T cells sorted from blood. The gene calls are TRBV19 and TRBJ1-4, with D perhaps matching TRBD1 (5 bases). The DNA for the CDR3 is TGTGCCAGTAGTATCATTATGGGAGGGGCAACTAATGAAAAACTGTTTTTT. Amino acid sequence: CASSIIMGGATNEKLFF.